These T cell receptor beta chains were read from a single sample in a study of shared clonotypes between healthy human individuals. Using immunoSEQ multiplex PCR, the repertoire was profiled, and TCRdb retains in-frame clones only, with some absent. The sample has around 2.5 million clones, 93% seen once. The sample comprised naive CD4+ T cells from PBMCs. These receptors were obtained from a man aged 18 to 29 in good health. Some clones in this sample may be carry-over from other donors' samples. The CDR3 runs from the conserved cysteine through the conserved F or W. The D gene is left open where the match is weak. Not every row has a clone size; where given, it reads once, few, many or a size class.

NA	NA	TRBV19	TRBJ1-2	TGTGCCAGTAGTATAGTGAGGGGTGACGGCTACACCTTC	CASSIVRGDGYTF
NA	NA	TRBV6-5	TRBJ2-3	TGTGCCAGCGCTGTCCGTCCCACAGATACGCAGTATTTT	CASAVRPTDTQYF
NA	NA	TRBV11-2	TRBJ1-2	TGTGCCAGCAGCTCTGCGGGAGGCGCCAACTATGGCTACACCTTC	CASSSAGGANYGYTF
NA	TRBD2	TRBV2	TRBJ2-1	TGTGCCAGCAGTGTAGGGCTAGCGGGGAGATACAATGAGCAGTTCTTC	CASSVGLAGRYNEQFF
NA	NA	TRBV11-2	TRBJ1-4	TGTGCCAGCAGATCTGGACAGCTAGGAGGAAAACTGTTTTTT	CASRSGQLGGKLFF
once	TRBD1	TRBV6-1	TRBJ1-2	TGTGCCAGCAGTCAAACCCACCTAGGGACAGGGCCCTACACCTTC	CASSQTHLGTGPYTF
NA	TRBD2	TRBV27	TRBJ2-2	TGTGCCAGCAGTTTTAGACTAGCGAGCACCGGGGAGCTGTTTTTT	CASSFRLASTGELFF
NA	NA	TRBV7-9	TRBJ2-7	TGTGCCAGCAGCTTAGGGGTTGGAGGCCTAGACTTC	CASSLGVGGLDF
NA	NA	TRBV5-1	TRBJ1-1	TGCGCCAGCAGCTTGCCGCGCGGGGACACTGAAGCTTTCTTT	CASSLPRGDTEAFF
NA	NA	TRBV27	TRBJ1-4	TGTGCCAGCAGTTTACCGACACGCAGGGAGCGGCTGTTTTTT	CASSLPTRRERLFF
NA	NA	TRBV5-1	TRBJ2-7	TGCGCCAGCAGCTTGGGTACAGGCGGGTACGAGCAGTACTTC	CASSLGTGGYEQYF
NA	NA	TRBV19	TRBJ1-2	TGTGCCAGTAGTATTACTCCCGTGAGAGGGAGGCGCTATGGCTACACCTTC	CASSITPVRGRRYGYTF
NA	TRBD2	TRBV25-1	TRBJ2-7	TGTGCCAGCAGTGCCCTCGGCGGGGGCTACGAGCAGTACTTC	CASSALGGGYEQYF
NA	TRBD1	TRBV7-8	TRBJ1-2	TGTGCCAGCAGCCCAGCGGGGACAGCTAACTATGGCTACACCTTC	CASSPAGTANYGYTF
NA	NA	TRBV6-1	TRBJ1-2	TGTGCCAGCAGTGTAGGGAGGGAATCATATGGCTACACCTTC	CASSVGRESYGYTF
NA	TRBD1	TRBV6-5	TRBJ2-5	TGTGCCAGCAGGCCCAGGGGGCGACAGACCCAGTACTTC	CASRPRGRQTQYF
NA	NA	TRBV28	TRBJ1-1	TGTGCCAGCAGACTAGGGGCGAGTCTAGCTTTCTTT	CASRLGASLAFF
NA	NA	TRBV29-1	TRBJ2-5	TGCAGCGTTAAGGACAGAATTTACCAAGAGACCCAGTACTTC	CSVKDRIYQETQYF
NA	TRBD2	TRBV6-5	TRBJ2-7	TGTGCCAGCAGTCGGACTAGCGTGGCCTACGAGCAGTACTTC	CASSRTSVAYEQYF
NA	NA	TRBV19	TRBJ1-5	TGTGCCAGTAGTATAGGGAGGGGTAATCAGCCCCAGCATTTT	CASSIGRGNQPQHF
NA	TRBD2	TRBV29-1	TRBJ2-5	TGCAGCGTGAATCCCCTAGCGGGAGCTGGGGAGACCCAGTACTTC	CSVNPLAGAGETQYF
NA	TRBD1	TRBV15	TRBJ1-5	TGTGCCACCAGCAGAGGACAGGGGGCGCGGGGCAATCAGCCCCAGCATTTT	CATSRGQGARGNQPQHF
NA	NA	TRBV19	TRBJ2-1	TGTGCCAGTAGTATACGAGGTCAACTAGCCCTCCGCAATGAGCAGTTCTTC	CASSIRGQLALRNEQFF
NA	TRBD2	TRBV7-9	TRBJ2-1	TGTGCCAGCAGCCATAGCGGGAGGGCCTCCTACAATGAGCAGTTCTTC	CASSHSGRASYNEQFF
NA	NA	TRBV5-1	TRBJ1-3	TGCGCCAGCAGCTTGGTTTCGGGGTCACTCGGAAACACCATATATTTT	CASSLVSGSLGNTIYF
NA	NA	TRBV18	TRBJ2-1	TGTGCCAGCTCACCACTACCAGACAGGTCTATAAGAGATGAGCAGTTCTTC	CASSPLPDRSIRDEQFF
NA	TRBD2	TRBV28	TRBJ2-1	TGTGCCAGCAGGGGTAGCGGGGCCACCAATGAGCAGTTCTTC	CASRGSGATNEQFF
NA	NA	TRBV6-6	TRBJ2-7	TGTGCCAGCAGCCTGTTAAGGGACGAGCAGTACTTC	CASSLLRDEQYF
few	NA	TRBV28	TRBJ1-1	TGTGCCGGGAAGAGGACAGACATGAACACTGAAGCTTTCTTT	CAGKRTDMNTEAFF
few	TRBD1	TRBV29-1	TRBJ1-1	TGCAGCGTTGATTTCAGGGGGCGTCTGAACACTGAAGCTTTCTTT	CSVDFRGRLNTEAFF
NA	TRBD1	TRBV6-6	TRBJ1-3	TGTGCCAGCAACCGAGGGACAGCCTTCTCTGGAAACACCATATATTTT	CASNRGTAFSGNTIYF
NA	TRBD1	TRBV28	TRBJ1-2	TGTGCCAGCAGTTTACAGGGGGCAGGGAACTATGGCTACACCTTC	CASSLQGAGNYGYTF
NA	NA	TRBV29-1	TRBJ2-1	TGCAGCTCCTCAGGACGTCTCTCCTACAATGAGCAGTTCTTC	CSSSGRLSYNEQFF
NA	TRBD1	TRBV6-1	TRBJ1-1	TGTGCCAGCAGTGAACGACAGGGGGGTAACACTGAAGCTTTCTTT	CASSERQGGNTEAFF
NA	TRBD2	TRBV11-1	TRBJ2-5	TGTGCCAGCAGCTTAGGCGCGTGGTCTAGCGGTAACGAGACCCAGTACTTC	CASSLGAWSSGNETQYF
NA	TRBD1	TRBV7-3	TRBJ2-5	TGTGCCAGCAGCTTAGGGACCGGGACAGGGCTAGAGACCCAGTACTTC	CASSLGTGTGLETQYF
NA	NA	TRBV4-1	TRBJ1-1	TGCGCCAGCAGCCAAGAACGGCAGGGTAAAACTGAAGCTTTCTTT	CASSQERQGKTEAFF
NA	NA	TRBV28	TRBJ2-3	TGTGCCAGCAGTTTACAGGGCGGGTCCCAAACAGATACGCAGTATTTT	CASSLQGGSQTDTQYF
NA	TRBD2	TRBV18	TRBJ2-5	TGTGCCAGCTCACCAGGCGGCGGGAGATCCGAGACCCAGTACTTC	CASSPGGGRSETQYF
once	NA	TRBV12-2	TRBJ2-1	TGTGCAAGTCGCTTACATTTGGAGTGGGTGCAGTTCTTC	CASRLHLEWVQFF
NA	TRBD2	TRBV28	TRBJ2-2	TGTGCCAGCAGTTTGCTGGCGGGAGGGCCCACCGGGGAGCTGTTTTTT	CASSLLAGGPTGELFF